These 22 T cell receptor beta chains were sequenced from one sample in a study of blood T cell repertoires in COVID-19. Measured with immunoSEQ multiplex PCR; TCRdb has only the in-frame clones, and not every one. The table shows 230,000 or so clones, with roughly 84% occurring only once. The specimen sequenced was PBMCs or T cells enriched from blood (not recorded which). The receptors here all came from a woman between 50 and 59 years old who had been exposed to COVID-19.

This chain uses TRBV12-3 or TRBV12-4 with TRBJ1-1; TRBD1 might be the D (5 bases). Trimming took off 6 bases at V and 1 base at J, with 9 bases between the two ends. This CDR3 has 13 amino acids. CDR3 in DNA: TGTGCCAGCAGACAAACAGGGAACACTGAAGCTTTCTTT. It specifies CASRQTGNTEAFF.

This clone has just a few counts. CDR3: CASSSPGQGRGYTF. The CDR3 bases are TGTGCCAGCAGTTCCCCCGGACAGGGAAGGGGCTACACCTTC. The genes are TRBV28 and TRBJ1-2, with TRBD1 identical over 8 bases. The CDR3 consists of 14 residues. Germline loops: CDR1 MDHEN, CDR2 SYDVKM. Trimming cost V 4 bases and J 8 bases; bases outside gene matches: 9.

In DNA form, the CDR3 reads TGTGCCAGTAATCGGGCGGGGAGGGAATTTAACTATGGCTACACCTTC. This translates into CASNRAGREFNYGYTF. The gene calls are TRBV19 and TRBJ1-2; D is undetermined. This CDR3 contains 16 residues. The germline V gene encodes CDR1 LNHDA and CDR2 SQIVND (reference sequence). V lost 7 bases and J 1 base, leaving 19 bases between the germline ends. Looking up the rest from reference TRBV19 and TRBJ1-2 gives the full variable domain: DGGITQSPKYLFRKEGQNVTLSCEQNLNHDAMYWYRQDPGQGLRLIYYSQIVNDFQKGDIAEGYSVSREKKESFPLTVTSAQKNPTAFYLCASNRAGREFNYGYTFGSGTRLTVV.

The genes are TRBV5-6 and TRBJ1-4; 10 positions agree with TRBD1. This CDR3 is 15 amino acids long. CDR1 SGHDT and CDR2 YYEEEE come from the germline V gene. J lost 13 bases, V lost 0 bases, and 9 bases had no gene match. The CDR3 loop reads CASSLARDRGYGLFF. DNA for the CDR3: TGTGCCAGCAGCTTGGCCAGGGACAGGGGATACGGACTGTTTTTT.

The chain combines TRBV9 with TRBJ2-2, with a tentative D call TRBD2 (6 bases). V was trimmed by 6 bases and J by 4 bases, leaving 19 bases between them. The length of the CDR3 is 16 residues. In germline, CDR1 is SGDLS, CDR2 YYNGEE. The CDR3 is CASNPGGGVSTGELFF. The CDR3, as DNA: TGTGCCAGCAACCCCGGCGGCGGGGTCAGCACCGGGGAGCTGTTTTTT. The complete variable domain, with remaining parts taken from reference TRBV9 and TRBJ2-2, reads DSGVTQTPKHLITATGQRVTLRCSPRSGDLSVYWYQQSLDQGLQFLIQYYNGEERAKGNILERFSAQQFPDLHSELNLSSLELGDSALYFCASNPGGGVSTGELFFGEGSRLTVL.

The chain couples TRBV7-9 to TRBJ2-1; possibly TRBD2 for D (5 bases). Per the germline V gene, CDR1 is SEHNR and CDR2 is FQNEAQ (reference sequence). The CDR3 is 13 residues long. Trimming removed 1 base at V and 4 bases at J, with 5 bases between. CDR3 region: CASSLGEYNEQFF. The CDR3 DNA reads TGTGCCAGCAGCTTAGGGGAGTACAATGAGCAGTTCTTC.

V usage is TRBV3-1 (or the pseudogene TRBV3-2) and J usage is TRBJ2-2; 9 bases align to TRBD1. J lost 6 bases, V lost 2 bases, and 7 bases had no gene match. CDR3 length: 16 amino acids. Germline V gives CDR1 LGHDT, CDR2 YNNKEL (reference sequence). The CDR3 loop is CASSQFRDRVSGELFF. For the CDR3, the DNA is TGTGCCAGCAGCCAATTCCGGGACAGGGTTTCCGGGGAGCTGTTTTTT.

Comment on this clone: Other DNA sequences within the sample encode an identical CDR3. The chain joins TRBV7-2 to TRBJ1-1, with unresolved D. Germline values: CDR1 SGHTA, CDR2 FQGNSA. The CDR3 sequence is 13 residues long. V lost 3 bases and J 1 base, leaving 6 bases between the germline ends. CDR3 in DNA: TGTGCCAGCAGCTTTGGAGGGAACACTGAAGCTTTCTTT. As protein: CASSFGGNTEAFF. Complete variable domain (other parts from reference TRBV7-2 and TRBJ1-1): GAGVSQSPSNKVTEKGKDVELRCDPISGHTALYWYRQSLGQGLEFLIYFQGNSAPDKSGLPSDRFSAERTGGSVSTLTIQRTQQEDSAVYLCASSFGGNTEAFFGQGTRLTVV.

The chain employs TRBV4-1 and TRBJ1-2; 7 positions agree with TRBD1. The CDR3 is made up of 15 amino acids. J lost 4 bases, V lost 1 base, and 6 bases had no gene match. The germline V gene encodes CDR1 MGHRA and CDR2 YSYEKL. The CDR3 loop reads CASSQGQGLRYGYTF. The CDR3 region has the DNA TGCGCCAGCAGCCAAGGACAGGGCCTGCGCTATGGCTACACCTTC.

The V gene is TRBV9, the J gene TRBJ2-3; D remains ambiguous. The CDR3 sequence is 15 residues long. Trimming cost V 0 bases and J 2 bases, with 10 bases left between them. Germline V gene data show CDR1 as SGDLS and CDR2 as YYNGEE. The CDR3 sequence: CASSVDIPSTDTQYF. The CDR3 DNA reads as TGTGCCAGCAGCGTAGATATCCCCTCCACAGATACGCAGTATTTT. Supplemented by reference TRBV9 and TRBJ2-3, the full variable domain reads DSGVTQTPKHLITATGQRVTLRCSPRSGDLSVYWYQQSLDQGLQFLIQYYNGEERAKGNILERFSAQQFPDLHSELNLSSLELGDSALYFCASSVDIPSTDTQYFGPGTRLTVL.

This chain links TRBV18 with TRBJ1-4; 7 bases line up with TRBD1. The CDR3 is 15 amino acids. The V segment lost 2 bases and the J segment 6 bases; nucleotides outside the gene matches: 6. CDR1 is KGHSH and CDR2 is LQKENI in the germline V gene. The CDR3 sequence is CASSPSGQPYEKLFF. The CDR3, as DNA: TGTGCCAGCTCACCATCGGGACAGCCGTATGAAAAACTGTTTTTT.

The gene calls are TRBV11-1 and TRBJ2-1, with 8 bases matching TRBD2. Losses at the gene ends were 4 bases for V and 5 bases for J; bases not matched to a gene: 10. CDR1 is SGHAT and CDR2 is FQDESV in the germline V gene (reference sequence). This CDR3 has 16 residues. The CDR3 sequence: CASSSYSSGWNNEQFF. CDR3 coding DNA: TGTGCCAGCAGCTCCTATTCTAGCGGGTGGAACAATGAGCAGTTCTTC.

V usage is TRBV19 and J usage is TRBJ1-5, with 7 nucleotides matching TRBD1. The CDR3 runs to 15 residues. V shed 7 bases, J shed 1 base, and the junction held 7 bases outside the gene matches. The V gene's germline CDR1 is LNHDA and CDR2 SQIVND (reference sequence). As DNA, the CDR3 is TGTGCCAGTACCACGACAGGGCACAGCAATCAGCCCCAGCATTTT. Translating gives CASTTTGHSNQPQHF.

V and J are TRBV11-3 and TRBJ1-4; 7 bases are shared with TRBD1. Trimming took 10 bases from V and 6 from J; bases not matched to a gene: 8. Per germline, CDR1 SGHNT and CDR2 YENEEA. The CDR3 extends over 13 amino acids. The CDR3 reads CANETGRDEKLFF. CDR3 sequence (DNA): TGTGCCAACGAGACAGGGAGAGATGAAAAACTGTTTTTT. The whole variable domain, filled in from reference TRBV11-3 and TRBJ1-4, reads EAGVVQSPRYKIIEKKQPVAFWCNPISGHNTLYWYLQNLGQGPELLIRYENEEAVDDSQLPKDRFSAERLKGVDSTLKIQPAELGDSAVYLCANETGRDEKLFFGSGTQLSVL.

V usage is TRBV6-4 and J usage is TRBJ1-4; D not resolved. CDR1 and CDR2 (germline): MRHNA, SNTAGT. The CDR3 is 13 residues long. The V and J ends lost 2 bases and 8 bases respectively, with 9 bases between them. CDR3 amino acids: CASSDIEGEKLFF. The CDR3 coding sequence is TGTGCCAGCAGTGACATAGAGGGAGAAAAACTGTTTTTT.

The chain joins TRBV6-2 or TRBV6-3 to TRBJ1-1, with D maybe TRBD1 (5 bases). Trimming stripped 6 bases from V and 0 bases from J, with 11 bases between. Germline V lookup: CDR1 MNHEY, CDR2 SVGEGT. The CDR3 runs 14 residues. As DNA, the CDR3 is TGTGCCAGCAGCTCAATCAGGGTGAACACTGAAGCTTTCTTT. Translation: CASSSIRVNTEAFF.

The chain links TRBV12-3 or TRBV12-4 to TRBJ1-6, with a tentative D call TRBD1 (6 bases). The CDR3 is made up of 13 amino acids. The germline V and J ends were trimmed by 6 bases and 7 bases, with 10 bases remaining between them. Here the CDR3 reads CASRQGGNSPLHF. The CDR3 coding sequence is TGTGCCAGCAGACAGGGCGGAAATTCACCCCTCCACTTT.

This chain links TRBV27 with TRBJ2-1; TRBD1 matches 9 bases. The V gene end was trimmed by 3 bases and the J gene end by 8 bases; junction bases not matched to a gene: 5. Germline CDR1 MNHEY, CDR2 SMNVEV (reference sequence). CDR3 size: 14 residues. In DNA form, the CDR3 reads TGTGCCAGCAGTTTGGACAGGGGCCAGCATGAGCAGTTCTTC. Its protein is CASSLDRGQHEQFF.

This clone was observed once. The chain employs TRBV6-5 and TRBJ1-4; D is unresolved. CDR3 length: 15 residues. Germline assignment: CDR1 MNHEY and CDR2 SVGAGI. Trimming stripped 8 bases from V and 5 bases from J, with 18 bases between. CDR3 in DNA: TGTGCCAGCCTCTTTTTGAGGAGGGCAAATGAAAAACTGTTTTTT. Its protein product is CASLFLRRANEKLFF.

This clone was picked up one time. The chain recombines TRBV5-6 with TRBJ2-7; D call uncertain. Trimming removed 3 bases from V and 7 bases from J, with 17 bases in between. Germline V gives CDR1 SGHDT, CDR2 YYEEEE. There are 14 residues in the CDR3. The CDR3 nucleotides are TGTGCCAGCAGCTCAGGTCCAGTCGTATGGGAGCAGTACTTC. Translated: CASSSGPVVWEQYF.

The chain links TRBV6-5 to TRBJ1-1, with TRBD1 identical over 7 bases. CDR1 is MNHEY and CDR2 is SVGAGI in the germline V gene. This CDR3 is 14 amino acids long. J gave up 8 bases and V 5 bases, and 11 bases lay outside the gene matches. CDR3 loop: CASSRTGPTSEAFF. The CDR3 DNA reads as TGTGCCAGCAGTCGGACAGGCCCAACAAGCGAAGCTTTCTTT.

This chain joins TRBV18 and TRBJ2-3, with 7 bases fitting TRBD1. The CDR3 is 13 amino acids. V gave up 1 base and J gave up 8 bases; unmatched junction bases: 3. Germline V gene sequence: CDR1 KGHSH, CDR2 LQKENI. The CDR3 spells CASSPRGQSTQYF. The CDR3 bases are TGTGCCAGCTCACCACGGGGACAGAGTACGCAGTATTTT.